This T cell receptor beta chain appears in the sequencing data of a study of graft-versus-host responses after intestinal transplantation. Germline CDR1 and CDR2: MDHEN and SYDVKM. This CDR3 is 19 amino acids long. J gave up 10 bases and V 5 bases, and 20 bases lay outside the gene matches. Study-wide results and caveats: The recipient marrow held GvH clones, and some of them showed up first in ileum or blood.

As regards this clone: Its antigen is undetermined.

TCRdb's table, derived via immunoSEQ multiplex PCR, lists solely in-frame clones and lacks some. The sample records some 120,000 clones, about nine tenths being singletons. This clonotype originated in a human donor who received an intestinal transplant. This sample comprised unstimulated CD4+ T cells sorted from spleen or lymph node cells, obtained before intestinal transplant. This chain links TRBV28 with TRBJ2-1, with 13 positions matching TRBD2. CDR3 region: CASSERGLAGYVPVGEQFF. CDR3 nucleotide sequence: TGTGCCAGCAGTGAACGGGGACTAGCGGGGTATGTCCCCGTGGGAGAGCAGTTCTTC.